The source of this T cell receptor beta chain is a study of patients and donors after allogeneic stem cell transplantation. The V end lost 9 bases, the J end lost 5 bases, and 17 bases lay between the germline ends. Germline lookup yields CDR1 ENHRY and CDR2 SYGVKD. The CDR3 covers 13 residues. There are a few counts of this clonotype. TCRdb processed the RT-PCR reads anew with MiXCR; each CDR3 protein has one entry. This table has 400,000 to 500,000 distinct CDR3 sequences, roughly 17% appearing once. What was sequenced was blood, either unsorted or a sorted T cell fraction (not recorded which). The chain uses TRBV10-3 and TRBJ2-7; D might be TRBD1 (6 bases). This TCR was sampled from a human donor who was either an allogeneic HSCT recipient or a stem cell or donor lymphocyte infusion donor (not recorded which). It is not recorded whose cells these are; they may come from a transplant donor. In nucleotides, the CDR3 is TGTGCCATGCAGCGGACAGCCGAGGACGAGCAGTACTTC. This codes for CAMQRTAEDEQYF.